These 15 T cell receptor beta chains share one sample of origin, sequenced in a study of blood T cell repertoires in COVID-19. TCRdb's table, derived via immunoSEQ multiplex PCR, lists solely in-frame clones and lacks some. The sample records around 99,000 clones, less than 85% being singletons. The sequenced material came from peripheral blood. Every receptor here comes from a man in his forties or fifties who had recovered from COVID-19.

This sequence joins TRBV5-4 and TRBJ2-1, with TRBD1 identical over 7 bases. The CDR3 extends over 16 amino acids. Germline V gene sequence: CDR1 SGHNT, CDR2 YYREEE (reference sequence). V lost 5 bases, J lost 6 bases, and 14 bases stayed unmatched. This chain's CDR3 is CASSSIGGLGSNEQFF. The CDR3 nucleotides read TGTGCCAGCAGTTCCATAGGGGGCTTAGGATCCAATGAGCAGTTCTTC.

In its sample, this clone is medium-sized (0.01 to 0.1%). This sequence joins TRBV6-4 and TRBJ1-6; 8 bases line up with TRBD1. Germline V gives CDR1 MRHNA, CDR2 SNTAGT. The CDR3 extends over 14 amino acids. V trimming: 3 bases; J trimming: 7 bases; junction bases outside the gene matches: 2. CDR3 residues: CASSEDRENSPLHF. DNA of the CDR3: TGTGCCAGCAGTGAGGACAGGGAGAATTCACCCCTCCACTTT.

The chain recombines TRBV9 with TRBJ1-3, with unresolved D. Trimming removed 0 bases from V and 1 base from J, with 8 bases in between. Germline CDR1 SGDLS, CDR2 YYNGEE. The CDR3 length is 15 residues. In DNA form, the CDR3 reads TGTGCCAGCAGCGTAGAGGCGGGGTCTGGAAACACCATATATTTT. Its translation is CASSVEAGSGNTIYF.

V and J are TRBV4-3 and TRBJ2-3, with D perhaps matching TRBD2 (5 bases). V was cut by 0 bases and J by 5 bases, with 15 bases left in between. CDR3 length equals 16 residues. CDR1 LGHNA and CDR2 YSLEER come from the germline V gene. The CDR3 reads CASSQDLRGSKDTQYF. The CDR3, as DNA: TGCGCCAGCAGCCAAGATCTTCGAGGGAGTAAAGATACGCAGTATTTT.

The V call is TRBV29-1, the J call TRBJ1-1, with D unclear. CDR1 and CDR2 (germline): SQVTM, ANQGSEA. Trimming shortened V by 7 bases and J by 7 bases, and 13 bases separated the two germline ends. The CDR3 totals 11 residues. The CDR3 protein is CSGTLQFEAFF. CDR3 nucleotide sequence: TGCAGCGGTACTTTACAGTTTGAAGCTTTCTTT.

This clone has a single count. The CDR3 nucleotides are TGCAGCGTTAGCGGGGGGTCAGATACGCAGTATTTT. Residues: CSVSGGSDTQYF. The genes are TRBV29-1 and TRBJ2-3; TRBD2 agrees at 9 bases. The V gene's germline CDR1 is SQVTM and CDR2 ANQGSEA. V lost 5 bases and J lost 4; bases outside the gene matches: 1. The CDR3 is 12 residues long.

CDR3 coding DNA: TGTGCCAGCAGCTTAGATCGTGGAGGATGGGACGAGCAGTACTTC. Its translation is CASSLDRGGWDEQYF. This chain connects TRBV11-2 to TRBJ2-7; weak D call: TRBD2 (5 bases). This CDR3 has 15 residues. Germline V gene lookup returns CDR1 SGHAT and CDR2 FQNNGV. Trimming took off 0 bases at V and 5 bases at J, with 14 bases between the two ends.

This clone was detected only once. CDR3 sequence (DNA): TGTGCCAGCAGTCCTGGACAGGGTCGGGTTCAGCCCCAGCATTTT. This translates into CASSPGQGRVQPQHF. The chain couples TRBV2 to TRBJ1-5, with 8 bases matching TRBD1. The V segment lost 5 bases and the J segment 6 bases; nucleotides outside the gene matches: 9. This CDR3 has 15 residues. Germline-derived CDR1 and CDR2 are SNHLY and FYNNEI.

The chain carries TRBV2 and TRBJ1-5, with D perhaps matching TRBD1 (6 bases). Germline-derived CDR1 and CDR2 are SNHLY and FYNNEI. V lost 6 bases, J lost 6 bases, and 15 bases lay in between. The CDR3 loop spans 14 amino acids. The CDR3 protein is CASRTNRVSQPQHF. Here the CDR3 DNA reads TGTGCCAGCAGAACTAACAGGGTTAGTCAGCCCCAGCATTTT. The whole variable domain, remainder taken from reference TRBV2 and TRBJ1-5, is EPEVTQTPSHQVTQMGQEVILRCVPISNHLYFYWYRQILGQKVEFLVSFYNNEISEKSEIFDDQFSVERPDGSNFTLKIRSTKLEDSAMYFCASRTNRVSQPQHFGDGTRLSIL.

The V call is TRBV7-9, the J call TRBJ2-1; 8 bases match TRBD2. CDR3 length: 14 amino acids. V was clipped by 5 bases and J by 6 bases; unmatched bases: 6. The germline CDR1 and CDR2 sequences are SEHNR and FQNEAQ (reference sequence). CDR3 sequence (DNA): TGTGCCAGCAGCCGGAGCGGGGGAGGCAATGAGCAGTTCTTC. It translates to CASSRSGGGNEQFF. Supplemented by reference TRBV7-9 and TRBJ2-1, the full variable domain reads DTGVSQNPRHKITKRGQNVTFRCDPISEHNRLYWYRQTLGQGPEFLTYFQNEAQLEKSRLLSDRFSAERPKGSFSTLEIQRTEQGDSAMYLCASSRSGGGNEQFFGPGTRLTVL.

The V and J genes are TRBV25-1 and TRBJ2-7; 11 nucleotides align to TRBD1. With 2 bases clipped from V and 8 bases from J, the junction kept 5 bases outside the gene matches. The length of the CDR3 is 14 residues. CDR1 is MGHDK, CDR2 SYGVNS, per germline. The DNA for the CDR3 is TGTGCCAGCAGTGAACCCCGGGACAGGGGGAAGCAGTACTTC. Translated, it gives CASSEPRDRGKQYF.

The chain joins TRBV9 to TRBJ2-7; the match to TRBD2 covers 10 bases. Per germline, CDR1 SGDLS and CDR2 YYNGEE. V was clipped by 0 bases and J by 5 bases; unmatched bases: 5. The CDR3 has 15 amino acids. In DNA form, the CDR3 reads TGTGCCAGCAGCGTAGGTCTAGCGGGAGTCGACGAGCAGTACTTC. It is translated as CASSVGLAGVDEQYF.

V gene TRBV7-2 combines with J gene TRBJ2-1; D unresolved. Trimming stripped 6 bases from V and 13 bases from J, with 13 bases between. The germline V gene has CDR1 SGHTA and CDR2 FQGNSA. CDR3 length: 11 amino acids. The CDR3 DNA follows: TGTGCCAGCAGGTTTGGTCGGGTTCAGTTCTTC. Translated, it gives CASRFGRVQFF.

The rearrangement joins TRBV27 to TRBJ1-1; TRBD1 matches 7 bases. The germline gives CDR1 MNHEY, CDR2 SMNVEV (reference sequence). CDR3 length equals 13 residues. After removal of 10 bases from V and 4 bases from J, the junction contained 9 bases not matched to a gene. The CDR3 nucleotides read TGTGCCACCCGACAGGGCTGGGTCACTGAAGCTTTCTTT. Protein: CATRQGWVTEAFF.

The chain is built from TRBV7-3 and TRBJ2-2; 7 bases agree with TRBD2. J lost 1 base, V lost 2 bases, and 4 bases had no gene match. The CDR3 extends over 16 amino acids. CDR1 and CDR2 from the germline V gene are SGHTA and FQGTGA. CDR3 coding DNA: TGTGCCAGCAGCTTAGTCGGCGGGAGGAACACCGGGGAGCTGTTTTTT. It translates to CASSLVGGRNTGELFF.